The clone carrying this TCR beta chain showed up just a few times. The antigen remains unidentified. The data were obtained in a study of blood T cells in healthy people across ages. Study conclusions and caveats: Per million T cells, TCR beta diversity dropped roughly linearly as age increased.

V was pared by 3 bases and J by 1 base, with 2 bases of the junction left unmatched. Per germline, CDR1 ENHRY and CDR2 SYGVKD. CDR3 length equals 15 residues. Combining a sample-barcoded 5' primer with a J-beta primer mix, a second PCR ran for 7 to 11 cycles. Every single cDNA molecule received a tag from a template-switch adaptor with 12 random nucleotides. TCRdb independently ran MiXCR on the 5' RACE reads; one entry per CDR3 protein. The repertoire consists of roughly 790,000 distinct CDR3 sequences, with around 46% occurring once and the leading ten covering 20% to 25%. Individuals who donated were healthy Caucasians from Russia aged roughly 6 to 100.

This sequence originates from an older woman in good health. The chain links TRBV10-3 to TRBJ2-1; 8 bases line up with TRBD2. Sequenced sample: blood. The CDR3 here is CAISEAGESYNEQFF. The DNA for the CDR3 is TGTGCCATCAGTGAAGCGGGAGAGTCCTACAATGAGCAGTTCTTC.